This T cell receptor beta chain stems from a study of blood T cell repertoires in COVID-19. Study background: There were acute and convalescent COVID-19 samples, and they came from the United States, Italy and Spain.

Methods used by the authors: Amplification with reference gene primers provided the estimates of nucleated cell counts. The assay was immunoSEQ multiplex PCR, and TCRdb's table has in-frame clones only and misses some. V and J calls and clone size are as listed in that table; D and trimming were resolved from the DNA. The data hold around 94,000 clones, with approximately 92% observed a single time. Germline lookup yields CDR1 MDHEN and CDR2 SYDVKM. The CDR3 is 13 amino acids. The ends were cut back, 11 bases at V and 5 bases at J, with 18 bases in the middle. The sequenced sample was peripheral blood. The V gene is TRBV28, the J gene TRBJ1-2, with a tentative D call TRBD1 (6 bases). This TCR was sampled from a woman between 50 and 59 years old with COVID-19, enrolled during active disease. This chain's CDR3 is CALSDRTPYGYTF. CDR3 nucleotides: TGTGCCCTAAGCGACAGGACCCCTTATGGCTACACCTTC.